Sequencing of this T cell receptor beta chain was carried out in a study of CD8 T cells in ankylosing spondylitis. Only a few counts were recorded for this clonotype. The antigen is not known. It was by quantitative 5'-RACE with molecular barcodes that TCR beta libraries were made. TCRdb independently ran MiXCR on the 5' RACE reads; one entry per CDR3 protein. In the table there are about 800,000 distinct CDR3 sequences, over 9.5% of which are singletons. Germline V gives CDR1 DFQATT, CDR2 SNEGSKA (reference sequence). With 3 bases clipped from V and 5 bases from J, the junction kept 13 bases outside the gene matches. This CDR3 region has 15 residues. Findings and caveats of the study: In synovial fluid and blood from reactive arthritis, some motif variants were previously reported. In peripheral blood, disease-linked CD8+ clones occurred at relatively low frequencies. The authors reported significant enrichment of disease-linked clones in matched ankylosing spondylitis synovial fluid. Several highly homologous variants made up a TCR beta motif, and this motif appeared characteristic of ankylosing spondylitis blood.

The TCR was taken from a male donor with ankylosing spondylitis. Sequencing used blood, either unsorted or a sorted T cell fraction (not recorded which). V is TRBV20-1 and J is TRBJ2-7; TRBD2 aligns across 7 bases. In nucleotides, the CDR3 is TGCAGTGCTAGTAGCAGGGAAGACGGGGGGAACGAGCAGTACTTC. This encodes CSASSREDGGNEQYF.